These 25 T cell receptor beta chains were all obtained from the same sample, sequenced in a study of blood T cell repertoires in COVID-19. Clones were sequenced by immunoSEQ multiplex PCR, and TCRdb holds only the in-frame ones, with some missing. The sample lists approximately 180,000 clones, over 80% occurring once. The sequenced sample consisted of peripheral blood. Receptors were obtained from a woman aged 45-65 years with acute or convalescent COVID-19.

This clone was counted between two and nine times. This chain joins TRBV4-3 and TRBJ2-4; 9 nucleotides agree with TRBD1. J was trimmed by 8 bases and V by 3 bases; bases with no gene match: 5. The CDR3 totals 14 residues. Looked up from germline, CDR1 is LGHNA and CDR2 is YSLEER. The CDR3 here is CASSQGTGRYIQYF. The CDR3 DNA sequence: TGCGCCAGCAGCCAGGGGACAGGGAGGTACATTCAGTACTTC.

This clone was counted many times. The V gene is TRBV4-3, the J gene TRBJ2-2, with TRBD1 matching 9 bases. Losses at the gene ends were 6 bases for V and 6 bases for J; bases not matched to a gene: 14. Germline CDR1 is LGHNA and CDR2 is YSLEER. The CDR3 sequence is 17 residues long. The CDR3 nucleotides read TGCGCCAGCAGTCCAAAGATTTATACAGGGGGCGCCGGGGAGCTGTTTTTT. Its protein is CASSPKIYTGGAGELFF.

This clone was recorded only once. The rearrangement uses TRBV4-1 and TRBJ2-7; TRBD1 aligns across 7 bases. The CDR3 runs to 15 residues. From germline, CDR1 is MGHRA and CDR2 YSYEKL. J was trimmed by 6 bases and V by 4 bases; bases with no gene match: 12. The CDR3 coding sequence is TGCGCCAGCAGCCCACCCGACAGGGATAACGGCGAGCAGTACTTC. Translation: CASSPPDRDNGEQYF.

The chain combines TRBV6-6 with TRBJ1-2, with 8 bases lining up with TRBD1. The CDR3 consists of 13 residues. Germline assignment: CDR1 MNHNY and CDR2 SVGAGI (reference sequence). With 5 bases clipped from V and 3 bases from J, the junction kept 2 bases outside the gene matches. CDR3 DNA sequence: TGTGCCAGCAGTAAGGACAGGGACTATGGCTACACCTTC. Translated, it gives CASSKDRDYGYTF.

The chain is built from TRBV29-1 and TRBJ2-7, with TRBD1 identical over 8 bases. Germline lookup yields CDR1 SQVTM and CDR2 ANQGSEA. The ends lost 4 bases at V and 1 base at J; junction bases unmatched: 6. CDR3 length equals 14 residues. The CDR3 DNA follows: TGCAGCGTTGTCGGTACAGGGGGATCCTACGAGCAGTACTTC. Translated, it gives CSVVGTGGSYEQYF.

The rearrangement joins TRBV7-8 to TRBJ2-5; 8 positions agree with TRBD2. The germline gives CDR1 SGHVS, CDR2 FQNEAQ. V shed 5 bases, J shed 0 bases, and the junction held 17 bases outside the gene matches. The CDR3 is 19 residues long. Here the CDR3 DNA reads TGTGCCAGCAGCCATACCCGAGGAAGCGGGAGTTACCACCAAGAGACCCAGTACTTC. It codes for CASSHTRGSGSYHQETQYF.

The J gene is TRBJ1-3, the V gene TRBV11-2; tentatively, D is TRBD1 (5 bases). The germline V gene encodes CDR1 SGHAT and CDR2 FQNNGV. The CDR3 extends over 14 amino acids. The V end was cut by 5 bases, the J end by 4 bases, with 12 bases between. This CDR3 reads CASSLQVSGNTIYF. The CDR3 nucleotides read TGTGCCAGCAGCCTACAGGTTTCCGGAAACACCATATATTTT. Complete variable domain (other parts from reference TRBV11-2 and TRBJ1-3): EAGVAQSPRYKIIEKRQSVAFWCNPISGHATLYWYQQILGQGPKLLIQFQNNGVVDDSQLPKDRFSAERLKGVDSTLKIQPAKLEDSAVYLCASSLQVSGNTIYFGEGSWLTVV.

The rearrangement uses TRBV12-3 or TRBV12-4 and TRBJ1-5, with D possibly being TRBD1 (6 bases). V lost 7 bases, J lost 3 bases, and 10 bases lay in between. The CDR3 has 13 amino acids. In DNA form, the CDR3 reads TGTGCCAGCACCCAGGGGCACAATCAGCCCCAGCATTTT. Translation: CASTQGHNQPQHF.

The genes are TRBV18 and TRBJ2-2, with D perhaps TRBD1 (6 bases). Trimming shortened V by 1 base and J by 2 bases, and 14 bases separated the two germline ends. CDR1 and CDR2 (germline): KGHSH, LQKENI. The CDR3 covers 17 residues. The CDR3 DNA sequence: TGTGCCAGCTCACCACTCCCGGGACACATAAACACCGGGGAGCTGTTTTTT. It specifies CASSPLPGHINTGELFF.

The chain joins TRBV11-2 to TRBJ1-4; TRBD1 aligns across 8 bases. The CDR3 extends over 16 amino acids. After removal of 5 bases from V and 8 bases from J, the junction contained 13 bases not matched to a gene. CDR1 SGHAT and CDR2 FQNNGV come from the germline V gene. The CDR3 loop reads CASSLLRGLGREKLFF. For the CDR3, the DNA is TGTGCCAGCAGCCTGCTCAGGGGGCTGGGGAGGGAAAAACTGTTTTTT. The full variable domain, its missing parts supplied by reference TRBV11-2 and TRBJ1-4, is EAGVAQSPRYKIIEKRQSVAFWCNPISGHATLYWYQQILGQGPKLLIQFQNNGVVDDSQLPKDRFSAERLKGVDSTLKIQPAKLEDSAVYLCASSLLRGLGREKLFFGSGTQLSVL.

This rearrangement joins TRBV2 to TRBJ2-2; D is unresolved. V lost 5 bases and J lost 6, with 7 bases in between. The CDR3 has 12 residues. The germline gives CDR1 SNHLY, CDR2 FYNNEI. CDR3 residues: CASSSDAGELFF. For the CDR3, the DNA is TGTGCCAGCAGTAGCGATGCCGGGGAGCTGTTTTTT.

The chain carries TRBV11-2 and TRBJ1-2; no reliable D call. The V gene lost 1 base and the J gene lost 3 bases, with 18 bases spanning the gap. The CDR3 has 17 residues. Per germline, CDR1 SGHAT and CDR2 FQNNGV. The CDR3 loop is CASSLGLVEGAYYGYTF. CDR3 sequence (DNA): TGTGCCAGCAGCTTAGGGCTTGTGGAGGGTGCATACTATGGCTACACCTTC.

This chain joins TRBV27 and TRBJ1-1, with D possibly TRBD1 on 6 matching bases. CDR3 length equals 14 residues. V dropped 8 bases and J dropped 2 bases, with 15 bases sitting between them. Germline V gives CDR1 MNHEY, CDR2 SMNVEV (reference sequence). The CDR3 coding sequence is TGTGCCAGCCCAACCGGGACAAGAAACACTGAAGCTTTCTTT. It is translated as CASPTGTRNTEAFF.

The chain recombines TRBV30 with TRBJ2-1; D remains ambiguous. V gave up 2 bases and J gave up 8 bases, with 10 bases separating them. Germline assignment: CDR1 GTSNPN and CDR2 SVGIG (reference sequence). The CDR3 is 12 amino acids. The CDR3 DNA sequence: TGTGCCTGGAGTCCTAACCCGTATGAGCAGTTCTTC. This translates into CAWSPNPYEQFF.

Concerning this clone: This sample also contains other DNA sequences that code for the same CDR3. The chain couples TRBV11-3 to TRBJ2-3; 10 bases fit TRBD2. Trimming removed 3 bases from V and 1 base from J; junction bases left unmatched: 1. Per germline, CDR1 SGHNT and CDR2 YENEEA. CDR3 size: 15 residues. In DNA form, the CDR3 reads TGTGCCAGCAGCTTTACTAGCGGGGGCACAGATACGCAGTATTTT. This gives the protein CASSFTSGGTDTQYF.

The chain employs TRBV7-2 and TRBJ2-5; D is possibly TRBD2 (7 bases). Germline-derived CDR1 and CDR2 are SGHTA and FQGNSA. Trimming shortened V by 5 bases and J by 4 bases, and 20 bases separated the two germline ends. This CDR3 is 16 amino acids long. This chain's CDR3 is CASSPTFGLGGETQYF. CDR3 coding DNA: TGTGCCAGCAGCCCCACCTTCGGACTAGGGGGAGAGACCCAGTACTTC.

V usage is TRBV13 and J usage is TRBJ2-2; 16 bases line up with TRBD2. The CDR3 length is 20 residues. CDR1 and CDR2 from the germline V gene are PRHDT and FYEKMQ (reference sequence). Losses at the gene ends were 1 base for V and 6 bases for J; bases not matched to a gene: 11. CDR3 in amino acids: CASSLAGGTSGRAKPGELFF. In DNA, the CDR3 is TGTGCCAGCAGCTTAGCAGGTGGGACTAGCGGGAGGGCCAAGCCCGGGGAGCTGTTTTTT.

This clone was observed a few times. The chain couples TRBV6-2 or TRBV6-3 to TRBJ2-7; 9 nucleotides align to TRBD1. The V and J ends lost 5 bases and 4 bases, in that order; junction bases with no gene match: 3. The CDR3 loop spans 13 amino acids. The V gene's germline CDR1 is MNHEY and CDR2 SVGEGT. The CDR3 here is CASSDGQGYEQYF. The DNA for the CDR3 is TGTGCCAGCAGTGATGGACAGGGGTACGAGCAGTACTTC.

The rearrangement joins TRBV5-1 to TRBJ2-2; a weak D match, TRBD2 (5 bases). Germline V gene sequence: CDR1 SGHRS, CDR2 YFSETQ. This CDR3 comprises 15 residues. V was trimmed by 0 bases and J by 7 bases, leaving 13 bases between them. This CDR3 is CASSLALGDYGELFF. The CDR3 DNA is TGCGCCAGCAGCTTGGCTCTCGGGGATTACGGGGAGCTGTTTTTT.

This chain links TRBV4-1 with TRBJ1-2, with TRBD1 matching 9 bases. Per the germline V gene, CDR1 is MGHRA and CDR2 is YSYEKL. V gave up 4 bases and J gave up 3 bases; unmatched junction bases: 3. The CDR3 is 14 amino acids. CDR3 residues: CASSPTGGDYGYTF. CDR3 nucleotides: TGCGCCAGCAGCCCGACAGGGGGAGACTATGGCTACACCTTC.

V usage is TRBV24-1 and J usage is TRBJ2-7; unclear D gene. V was cut by 2 bases and J by 5 bases, with 9 bases left in between. CDR3 length equals 13 residues. From germline, CDR1 is KGHDR and CDR2 SFDVKD. The CDR3 spells CATSDSIIDEQYF. DNA for the CDR3: TGTGCCACCAGTGATTCCATAATAGACGAGCAGTACTTC.

The chain couples TRBV3-1 (or the pseudogene TRBV3-2) to TRBJ2-2; 10 bases align to TRBD2. The ends lost 1 base at V and 6 bases at J; junction bases unmatched: 5. CDR1 is LGHDT, CDR2 YNNKEL, per germline (reference sequence). This CDR3 is built from 16 residues. CDR3 region: CASSQVVLAGAGELFF. The CDR3 DNA is TGTGCCAGCAGCCAAGTCGTTCTAGCGGGAGCCGGGGAGCTGTTTTTT.

The chain uses TRBV9 and TRBJ2-3, with 9 bases fitting TRBD2. Trimming took 3 bases from V and 6 from J; bases not matched to a gene: 5. CDR1 and CDR2 from the germline V gene are SGDLS and YYNGEE. The CDR3 totals 14 residues. CDR3 nucleotide sequence: TGTGCCAGCAGCGGGACTAGCGTTGAGGATACGCAGTATTTT. Translated: CASSGTSVEDTQYF. Using reference TRBV9 and TRBJ2-3 for the parts outside the CDR3, the full variable domain is DSGVTQTPKHLITATGQRVTLRCSPRSGDLSVYWYQQSLDQGLQFLIQYYNGEERAKGNILERFSAQQFPDLHSELNLSSLELGDSALYFCASSGTSVEDTQYFGPGTRLTVL.

In nucleotides, the CDR3 is TGTGCCAGCAGCTTCGGGACTAGCGGGAGGTTGAACACCGGGGAGCTGTTTTTT. This gives the protein CASSFGTSGRLNTGELFF. J is TRBJ2-2 and V is TRBV5-4, with 15 bases matching TRBD2. The CDR3 totals 18 residues. J was trimmed by 1 base and V by 2 bases; bases with no gene match: 3. Germline-derived CDR1 and CDR2 are SGHNT and YYREEE (reference sequence).

The V and J genes are TRBV4-2 and TRBJ1-5, with D tentatively TRBD1 (5 bases). Trimming took off 1 base at V and 7 bases at J, with 14 bases between the two ends. Germline lookup yields CDR1 LGHNA and CDR2 YNFKEQ. The CDR3 spans 15 residues. CDR3 DNA: TGTGCCAGCAGCCAAGCCTTAAGGGGAAACCAGCCCCAGCATTTT. This sequence encodes CASSQALRGNQPQHF.